The entry below describes one TCR beta chain. Its antigen is currently unknown. A second PCR, run for roughly 7 to 11 cycles, used a sample-barcoded 5' primer plus a J-beta primer mix. MiXCR, applied by TCRdb to the 5' RACE reads, yields one record per CDR3 protein. The sample records roughly 1.7 million distinct CDR3 sequences, 34% being singletons. Trimming took 5 bases from V and 5 from J; bases not matched to a gene: 11. CDR1 is SNHLY and CDR2 is FYNNEI in the germline V gene. CDR3 length: 16 residues. The source of the sample is a study of blood T cells in healthy people across ages. Study results and caveats: In the absence of known donor CMV status, changes in expanded clonotypes were possibly confounded.

The chain links TRBV2 to TRBJ2-5, with 10 positions matching TRBD2. The TCR comes from a woman in her 30s in good health. Sample: blood. The CDR3: CASSQYSSGRVETQYF. The DNA for the CDR3 is TGTGCCAGCAGTCAATATTCTAGCGGGAGAGTGGAGACCCAGTACTTC.